This T cell receptor (beta chain) was captured in a study of cytomegalovirus exposure and HLA in healthy donors listed by TCRdb under 2017. Study-wide context: In an earlier analysis of some 550 of the donors, 250 to 350 Gb of sequence data and some 120 million unique TCR beta sequences from 150 million to 200 million T cells were reported. An early release covering around 630 HLA-typed donors comprised approximately 290 gigabases of sequencing data and around 86 million unique TCR sequences. Of the approximately 400 genotyped donors, more than 75% were placed in the genetic ancestry cluster associated with self-reported Caucasian donors. The study was designed to test whether signatures of past pathogen exposure could be identified by cataloging public T cell receptors. The T cell repertoires of under 750 subjects were profiled by immunosequencing and related to cytomegalovirus serostatus. In addition to the first cohort of around 670 subjects, a separate validation cohort of approximately 130 different subjects was used. To predict cytomegalovirus infection status, the study combined high-throughput TCR immunosequencing, statistical association of individual TCRs with disease status, and machine learning. In a later analysis, previously published TCR beta repertoires from roughly 710 donors were re-analyzed and high-resolution HLA genotyping was added so that TCR occurrence patterns could be studied. The later analysis used no new phenotypic data to find candidate immune exposures, relying instead on TCR beta sequences and their occurrence across donors. An earlier analysis of 587 of the donors applied high-throughput TCR beta sequencing to assess whether each TCR beta V gene segment acted as functional or pseudogenic. Donor age, sex, ethnicity and CMV serostatus were compiled together with the repertoire data. A later genetic analysis took genome-wide SNP genotypes for about three fifths of the 666 donors and used that subset as a discovery cohort. Every discovery cohort repertoire had been produced on one sequencing platform. Both class I and class II loci were covered by HLA typing, at four-digit resolution. The number of donors typed differed by locus, with about 629-630 for A, B, C, DRB1 and DQB1, roughly 520 for DQA1, 600 to 610 for DPA1, and 400 to 490 for DPB1. Several DR-DQ haplotypes were treated as single units for association and clustering because of strong linkage in the cohort. Across approximately 420 genotyped donors of the cohort, an average of about 220,000 unique TCR beta nucleotide sequences per donor were sequenced, and 15% to 20% of those sequences were non-productive.

CDR1 and CDR2 were assigned from the germline V gene as ENHRY and SYGVKD. The CDR3 sequence holds 14 residues, the cysteine and phenylalanine included. Kept here is only the CDR3 DNA, which spans 42 bases and is read in frame from base 1. The cohort comprised hundreds of healthy bone marrow donors. At the time of sampling, all cohort members were nominally healthy, though unrecorded immune exposures were likely present. The donor was CMV seropositive and was included in the group of almost 300 seropositive cohort members. A peripheral blood sample was provided by each donor, and peripheral blood mononuclear cells were used for TCR beta sequencing. The Qiagen DNeasy Blood Extraction Kit was used to extract genomic DNA from the blood cell samples. Overall study outcomes, separate from this receptor: The 87-base-pair reads could not distinguish some IMGT-functional V segments, including TRBV6-2 and TRBV6-3, so those segments were excluded. According to a later analysis, most CMV-associated TCR beta chains appeared to be HLA-restricted, and the HLA associations seemed to be driven largely by CMV exposure. A cluster of highly shared sequence variants was judged likely to be a technical artifact of the sequencing pipeline. Most TCR sequences were observed very rarely across donors, whereas some public TCRs were present in many individuals. A later analysis reported that several top co-occurrence clusters appeared linked to parvovirus B19, influenza, CMV and Epstein-Barr virus. A total of about 150 TCR beta chains were listed by the study as associated with cytomegalovirus. Because some donors lacked HLA typing at each locus, the association tests relied only on the typed subset. The presence/absence analyses assumed that sequencing depth was roughly uniform across donors, and that assumption may not be true. Assigning TCR associations to individual alleles was difficult when HLA alleles, especially DR and DQ, strongly co-occurred. In both the original and validation cohorts, the classifier was reported to diagnose cytomegalovirus status with high specificity and sensitivity. In an earlier analysis of 500 to 650 of the donors, most TCR beta V segments appeared in productive rearrangements about 90% or about 30% of the time, broadly matching IMGT annotations. An association between a missense DCLRE1C variant and V-gene and J-gene trimming of TCR beta chains was found in a later genetic analysis and replicated in an independent cohort. The only immune exposure information available for the cohort was CMV serostatus. A later analysis found that HLA-associated TCR beta chains were more clonally expanded and had lower generation probabilities than equally common non-associated chains. Three of the identified cytomegalovirus-associated TCR beta chains were confirmed in vitro to be specific for cytomegalovirus antigens. Compared with the 666-donor mean, donors in an Asian-associated ancestry cluster had fewer N-insertions in productive TCRs, according to a later genetic analysis. According to the authors, the approach could potentially be generalized to other disease states and immunological phenotypes. In a later analysis, the rate of TCR association differed among HLA loci, with DRB1 alleles having the most associated TCRs and HLA-C alleles having the fewest. A further reported finding was that TCR beta sequences accurately predicted the HLA-A and HLA-B alleles for most subjects in the first cohort. At a false discovery rate of 0.05, a later analysis linked around 15,000 TCR beta sequences to specific HLA alleles. Because counts were too low, about 18 rarely observed V segments, including chromosome 9 orphons, were excluded from the earlier analysis of 587 of the donors. Only TCR beta chains were sequenced in this cohort, and the absence of alpha or paired-chain data limited detectable features. Linkage disequilibrium might explain the correlated functional status among segregating V segments, but an unknown experimental factor could not be ruled out.

Receptors were amplified or captured by the immunoSEQ multiplex PCR assay. For the multiplex PCR, a mixture combining 60 forward primers for TCR Vbeta segments and 13 reverse primers for TCR Jbeta segments was used. Amplification of the CDR3 region of rearranged TCR beta genes was performed with a multiplex PCR assay on genomic DNA. On the Illumina HiSeq System, the amplified TCR beta libraries were sequenced as 87-base-pair reads. Per the source publication's procedure: Across the 500 to 750 repertoires, a later analysis counted 80 million or so unique TCR beta chains, roughly 11 million of which were shared by at least two donors. To remove PCR and sequencing errors, raw reads were error-corrected and collapsed into unique sequences using a nearest-neighbor algorithm that merged closely related sequences. V, D and J gene segments were assigned by aligning CDR3 sequences to IMGT reference sequences. Each retained sequence needed at least a six-nucleotide match to both a V gene segment and a J gene segment. Rearrangements were called productive when the CDR3 lacked stop codons and stayed in frame with V and J; all others were non-productive. Following IMGT convention, CDR3 was defined as the stretch from the second conserved V-encoded cysteine to the conserved J-encoded phenylalanine. The earlier analysis of about 590 of the donors excluded sequences that lacked an unambiguous match to a single V gene segment. An earlier analysis of fewer than 750 of the donors called V segments functional above 56.7% productive rearrangements and segregating when the between-donor standard deviation exceeded 5%. To diagnose cytomegalovirus status from the catalog of TCR beta chain sequences, a statistical classification framework was built. In a later analysis, TCR nucleotide sequences were compared against IMGT/GENE-DB human TR gene sequences so that V and J genes could be assigned. The TCRdist pipeline was used in a later analysis to assign CDR3 sequences and most-parsimonious VDJ recombination scenarios. A later analysis defined each TCR beta chain by its CDR3 amino acid sequence plus V-gene family, and excluded reads lacking a unique V-gene family. To address suspected cross-contamination and a sequencing artifact, a later analysis removed 592 highly shared, low-generation-probability nucleotide sequences. A later analysis calculated a clonal expansion index for each public chain from normalized within-repertoire ranks of inferred template counts. Generation probabilities in a later analysis came from a VDJ recombination model fitted to out-of-frame rearrangements, and those results were checked against IGoR. In a later analysis, hypergeometric tests were used to score TCR-TCR, TCR-HLA and TCR-CMV co-occurrence, with a repertoire-size bias correction applied to TCR pairs. False discovery rates were estimated in a later analysis by permuting HLA or CMV assignments 20 times. In a later analysis, co-occurring TCRs were grouped using DBSCAN, and TCRdist sequence similarity was added for clustering within HLA-allele-positive subsets. Co-occurrence clustering excluded repertoires with fewer than 30,000 or more than 120,000 public chains, plus five with anomalous nucleotide sharing. TCRdb re-hosts the immuneACCESS table, in-frame sequences only. Its copies lack some clones; in the studies checked, an unresolved V gene accounts for under half of them, and the cause for the rest is not known. V and J calls and clone size come straight from that table; D and trimming were deduced from the DNA. Within this sample are under 100,000 clones, with 70% of them counted one time only. Of the sample, more than 12% falls within the top ten clones.

Comment on this clone: It has no known antigen specificity. One end of the junction does not line up with germline, which may come from a read error.

This TCR came from a woman in her fifties or sixties in good health and CMV-seropositive. The chain is made from TRBV10-3 and TRBJ1-1; a weak D assignment points to TRBD1 (5 bases agree). Material for sequencing was PBMCs. CDR3 loop: CASSEQSRGFEAFF. The DNA sequence reads TGTGCCAGCAGTGAACAATCAAGGGGCTTTGAAGCTTTCTTT.